Below, 21 T cell receptor beta chains from the same sample are listed, as sequenced in a study of blood T cell repertoires in COVID-19. This table comes from immunoSEQ multiplex PCR, and its TCRdb copy is limited to in-frame clones, with some not included. The data hold some 20,000 clones, with roughly 91% observed a single time. The sequenced material came from peripheral blood. These receptors originate from a human donor in a cohort sampled during active COVID-19.

The V gene is TRBV5-4, the J gene TRBJ1-2; D unresolved. The germline gives CDR1 SGHNT, CDR2 YYREEE (reference sequence). The CDR3 spans 14 residues. V gave up 3 bases and J gave up 3 bases, with 12 bases separating them. CDR3 nucleotide sequence: TGTGCCAGCAGCTCCGGACTATTAGACTATGGCTACACCTTC. Its translation: CASSSGLLDYGYTF.

V usage is TRBV11-2 and J usage is TRBJ2-7, with D perhaps matching TRBD2 (5 bases). The V end was cut by 0 bases, the J end by 0 bases, with 6 bases between. This CDR3 has 14 residues. Germline lookup yields CDR1 SGHAT and CDR2 FQNNGV. The CDR3 loop reads CASSLERGSYEQYF. The DNA for the CDR3 is TGTGCCAGCAGCTTAGAACGGGGCTCCTACGAGCAGTACTTC.

The CDR3 nucleotides read TGTGCCAGTAGTATAGAACCACCGGGACAGGGACGGGGGTACGAGCAGTACTTC. It yields the protein CASSIEPPGQGRGYEQYF. J is TRBJ2-7 and V is TRBV19, with 9 bases fitting TRBD1. The CDR3 covers 18 residues. Germline V gene sequence: CDR1 LNHDA, CDR2 SQIVND (reference sequence). The junction had 13 bases not matched to a gene; V was cut back by 0 bases and J by 4 bases.

V and J are TRBV6-5 and TRBJ1-2, with unresolved D. The CDR3 contains 12 residues. Germline lookup yields CDR1 MNHEY and CDR2 SVGAGI. With 3 bases removed from V and 8 bases from J, the gap between germline ends came to 10 bases. Written as DNA, the CDR3 is TGTGCCAGCAGTTATACCGGGTTAGGCTACACCTTC. This gives the protein CASSYTGLGYTF.

The V call is TRBV19, the J call TRBJ1-1; 9 bases fit TRBD1. With V trimmed by 6 bases and J by 1 base, 3 bases remained unmatched. CDR1 and CDR2 (germline): LNHDA, SQIVND (reference sequence). CDR3 length: 14 residues. The CDR3 reads CASRGDRENTEAFF. The CDR3 DNA reads as TGTGCCAGTAGGGGGGACAGGGAGAACACTGAAGCTTTCTTT.

The chain combines TRBV7-2 with TRBJ1-2, with 8 bases aligning to TRBD1. The V gene's germline CDR1 is SGHTA and CDR2 FQGNSA. V was clipped by 4 bases and J by 4 bases; unmatched bases: 8. CDR3 length: 15 residues. CDR3 sequence reads: CASSSNPQGVYGYTF. The DNA of the CDR3 is TGTGCCAGCAGCTCTAATCCACAGGGGGTCTATGGCTACACCTTC. The full variable domain, rest sourced from reference TRBV7-2 and TRBJ1-2, is GAGVSQSPSNKVTEKGKDVELRCDPISGHTALYWYRQSLGQGLEFLIYFQGNSAPDKSGLPSDRFSAERTGGSVSTLTIQRTQQEDSAVYLCASSSNPQGVYGYTFGSGTRLTVV.

The chain couples TRBV2 to TRBJ1-6, with D possibly being TRBD1 (6 bases). CDR1 and CDR2 (germline): SNHLY, FYNNEI. Trimming pared 5 bases from V and 6 bases from J, leaving 14 bases between. The CDR3 spans 15 residues. In nucleotides, the CDR3 is TGTGCCAGCAGTACGGAGAACAGGGTTAATTCACCCCTCCACTTT. Residues: CASSTENRVNSPLHF.

For the CDR3, the DNA is TGTGCCAGCAGTTTAAGGACAGTAAGCACAGATACGCAGTATTTT. Amino acid sequence: CASSLRTVSTDTQYF. The chain has TRBV28 and TRBJ2-3; D perhaps matches TRBD1 (6 bases). Per germline, CDR1 MDHEN and CDR2 SYDVKM. With 2 bases removed from V and 0 bases from J, the gap between germline ends came to 9 bases. The CDR3 has 15 residues.

The chain carries TRBV10-3 and TRBJ1-2, with unresolved D. This CDR3 contains 15 residues. CDR1 and CDR2 from the germline V gene are ENHRY and SYGVKD. V was cut by 2 bases and J by 0 bases, with 10 bases left in between. The CDR3 sequence: CAISENTATNYGYTF. The CDR3, as DNA: TGTGCCATCAGTGAGAATACAGCCACTAACTATGGCTACACCTTC.

The V gene is TRBV9, the J gene TRBJ2-3, with D perhaps matching TRBD2 (5 bases). V was cut by 0 bases and J by 2 bases, with 13 bases left in between. Germline V gene data show CDR1 as SGDLS and CDR2 as YYNGEE. CDR3 length: 16 amino acids. CDR3 sequence (DNA): TGTGCCAGCAGCGTAGGTAGTAGCGTCTTCACAGATACGCAGTATTTT. Translated: CASSVGSSVFTDTQYF.

This clone has just a few counts. The chain combines TRBV5-1 with TRBJ1-5; 7 positions agree with TRBD1. J was trimmed by 6 bases and V by 4 bases; bases with no gene match: 13. The CDR3 extends over 16 amino acids. Germline V gene lookup returns CDR1 SGHRS and CDR2 YFSETQ. The CDR3: CASSPGPGGDTQPQHF. CDR3 bases: TGCGCCAGCAGCCCCGGGCCAGGGGGTGATACTCAGCCCCAGCATTTT.

The chain is built from TRBV30 and TRBJ2-5; maybe TRBD1 (6 bases). Germline V gene data show CDR1 as GTSNPN and CDR2 as SVGIG (reference sequence). Trimming pared 2 bases from V and 5 bases from J, leaving 18 bases between. The CDR3 extends over 15 amino acids. The CDR3 coding sequence is TGTGCCTGGAGTCTAGGGGCAGGGGTAGGGGAGACCCAGTACTTC. Translation: CAWSLGAGVGETQYF.

The chain carries TRBV3-1 (or the pseudogene TRBV3-2) and TRBJ2-5, with 8 bases identical to TRBD2. Germline CDR1 reads LGHDT; CDR2 reads YNNKEL (reference sequence). Trimming cost V 0 bases and J 5 bases; bases outside gene matches: 8. The CDR3 is 16 residues long. The chain's CDR3 is CASSQELGGAMETQYF. The CDR3 nucleotides read TGTGCCAGCAGCCAAGAGCTCGGGGGGGCCATGGAGACCCAGTACTTC.

This clone has only one observation. The CDR3 here is CASSFPSAGYTF. In DNA form, the CDR3 reads TGTGCCAGCAGCTTCCCCTCAGCGGGCTACACCTTC. The rearrangement uses TRBV5-6 and TRBJ1-2; D uncertain. Trimming removed 2 bases from V and 8 bases from J, with 10 bases in between. This CDR3 has 12 residues. Germline lookup yields CDR1 SGHDT and CDR2 YYEEEE.

V gene TRBV5-4 combines with J gene TRBJ2-2; 9 bases line up with TRBD2. CDR1 and CDR2 from the germline V gene are SGHNT and YYREEE (reference sequence). The ends lost 1 base at V and 5 bases at J; junction bases unmatched: 3. The CDR3 runs 15 residues. In DNA form, the CDR3 reads TGTGCCAGCAGCTTGAGGCTAGCGGGAACCGGGGAGCTGTTTTTT. This translates into CASSLRLAGTGELFF.

The chain combines TRBV6-5 with TRBJ2-7; D unresolved. The ends were cut back, 2 bases at V and 1 base at J, with 9 bases in the middle. The CDR3 contains 14 residues. Germline V gene lookup returns CDR1 MNHEY and CDR2 SVGAGI. The CDR3 spells CASSYRGESYEQYF. DNA for the CDR3: TGTGCCAGCAGTTACCGCGGCGAGTCCTACGAGCAGTACTTC.

This clone has a handful of counts. The V call is TRBV19, the J call TRBJ2-1; D is perhaps TRBD2 (6 bases). This CDR3 spans 15 amino acids. Trimming took 4 bases from V and 7 from J, leaving 17 bases between them. Germline V gene sequence: CDR1 LNHDA, CDR2 SQIVND (reference sequence). The CDR3 reads CASSTGSWGSNEQFF. The DNA of the CDR3 is TGTGCCAGTAGTACCGGGAGTTGGGGGTCGAATGAGCAGTTCTTC.

This clone was seen a handful of times. V is TRBV24-1 and J is TRBJ1-5; D unclear. Trimming took 0 bases from V and 1 from J, leaving 9 bases between them. Germline loops: CDR1 KGHDR, CDR2 SFDVKD. This CDR3 region has 16 residues. The CDR3 loop reads CATSDLVGWSNQPQHF. The CDR3 DNA sequence: TGTGCCACCAGTGATTTGGTTGGCTGGAGCAATCAGCCCCAGCATTTT.

The rearrangement uses TRBV29-1 and TRBJ1-2, with D perhaps matching TRBD1 (6 bases). The V end lost 2 bases, the J end lost 0 bases, and 13 bases lay between the germline ends. Germline lookup yields CDR1 SQVTM and CDR2 ANQGSEA. The CDR3 has 15 residues. The CDR3 loop reads CSVERTDNPNYGYTF. CDR3 sequence (DNA): TGCAGCGTTGAAAGGACAGACAACCCTAACTATGGCTACACCTTC. The whole variable domain, remainder taken from reference TRBV29-1 and TRBJ1-2, is SAVISQKPSRDICQRGTSLTIQCQVDSQVTMMFWYRQQPGQSLTLIATANQGSEATYESGFVIDKFPISRPNLTFSTLTVSNMSPEDSSIYLCSVERTDNPNYGYTFGSGTRLTVV.

The count of this clone is one. The chain combines TRBV11-1 with TRBJ1-2; 12 nucleotides line up with TRBD1. The CDR3 is 16 residues long. Germline CDR1 and CDR2: SGHAT and FQDESV (reference sequence). V was pared by 5 bases and J by 3 bases, with 7 bases of the junction left unmatched. DNA for the CDR3: TGTGCCAGCAGCCCGGGACAGGGGGCGCAGGACTATGGCTACACCTTC. Its protein is CASSPGQGAQDYGYTF. Together with reference TRBV11-1 and TRBJ1-2, the CDR3 gives the full variable domain: EAEVAQSPRYKITEKSQAVAFWCDPISGHATLYWYRQILGQGPELLVQFQDESVVDDSQLPKDRFSAERLKGVDSTLKIQPAELGDSAMYLCASSPGQGAQDYGYTFGSGTRLTVV.

DNA for the CDR3: TGTGCCAGCAGTCGAAACAGGGGGCAAGGCACCGGGGAGCTGTTTTTT. Translating it yields CASSRNRGQGTGELFF. The chain carries TRBV27 and TRBJ2-2; the match to TRBD1 covers 9 bases. V gave up 5 bases and J gave up 4 bases; unmatched junction bases: 8. The germline V gene encodes CDR1 MNHEY and CDR2 SMNVEV (reference sequence). The CDR3 extends over 16 amino acids.